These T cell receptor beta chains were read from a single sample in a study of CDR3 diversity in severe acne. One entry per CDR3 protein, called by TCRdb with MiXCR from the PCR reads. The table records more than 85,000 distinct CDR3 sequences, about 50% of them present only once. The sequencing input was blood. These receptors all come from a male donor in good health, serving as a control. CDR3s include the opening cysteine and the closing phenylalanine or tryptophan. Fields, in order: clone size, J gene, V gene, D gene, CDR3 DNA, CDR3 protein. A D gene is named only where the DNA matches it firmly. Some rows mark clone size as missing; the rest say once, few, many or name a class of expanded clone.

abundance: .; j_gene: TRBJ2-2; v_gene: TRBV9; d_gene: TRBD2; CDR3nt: TGTGCCAGCAGCGTCAGGGGTTCACTAGCGGGCGGGGAGCTGTTTTTT; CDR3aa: CASSVRGSLAGGELFF
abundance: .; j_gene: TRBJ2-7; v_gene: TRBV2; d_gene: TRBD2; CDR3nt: TGTGCCAGCAGTGGGACTAGCTCCTACGAGCAGTACTTC; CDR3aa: CASSGTSSYEQYF
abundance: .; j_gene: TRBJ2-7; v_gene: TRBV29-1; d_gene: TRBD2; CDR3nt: TGCAGCGTTGGGCGGGAGGAGCAGCACTTC; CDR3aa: CSVGREEQHF
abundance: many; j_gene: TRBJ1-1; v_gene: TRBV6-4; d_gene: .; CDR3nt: TGTGCCAGCAGTGACTGGGGATCTGAAGCTTTCTTT; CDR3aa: CASSDWGSEAFF
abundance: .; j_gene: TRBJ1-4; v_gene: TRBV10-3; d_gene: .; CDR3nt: TGTGCCATCAGCGGGGGGGATGAAAAACTGTTTTTT; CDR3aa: CAISGGDEKLFF
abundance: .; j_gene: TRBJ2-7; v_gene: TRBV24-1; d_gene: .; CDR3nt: TGTGCCACCAGTGATTCATTGTCCGCCTACGAGCAGTACTTC; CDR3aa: CATSDSLSAYEQYF
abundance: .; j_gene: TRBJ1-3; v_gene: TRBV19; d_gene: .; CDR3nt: TGTGCCAGTAGAGTGGCAGGGTCCGCAAACACCATATATTTT; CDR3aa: CASRVAGSANTIYF
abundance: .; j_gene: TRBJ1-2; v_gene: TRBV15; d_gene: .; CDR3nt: TGTGCCACCAGCAGAGATCGTCACAGTAACTATGGCTACACCTTC; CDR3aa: CATSRDRHSNYGYTF
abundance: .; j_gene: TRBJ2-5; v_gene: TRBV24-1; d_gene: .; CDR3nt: TGTGCCACCAGTGAGGCGGGACGTAGAAAGCAAGAGACCCAGTACTTC; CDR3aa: CATSEAGRRKQETQYF
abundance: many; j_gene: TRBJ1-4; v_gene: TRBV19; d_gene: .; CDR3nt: TGTGCCAGTAGTATTATGTTGGGAGCCAATGAAAAACTGTTTTTT; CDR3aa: CASSIMLGANEKLFF
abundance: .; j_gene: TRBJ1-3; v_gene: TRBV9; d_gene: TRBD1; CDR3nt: TGTGCCAGCAGCGTAGGACAGGGGGCTGACATCATATATTTT; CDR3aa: CASSVGQGADIIYF
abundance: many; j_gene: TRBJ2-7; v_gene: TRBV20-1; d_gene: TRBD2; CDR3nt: TGCAGTGCTGGACTAGCGGGGGGACCCTACGAGCAGTACTTC; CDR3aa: CSAGLAGGPYEQYF
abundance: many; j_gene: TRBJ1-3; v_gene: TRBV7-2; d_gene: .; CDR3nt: TGTGCCAGCAGCCGGGGGTCAGGAAACACCATATATTTT; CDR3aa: CASSRGSGNTIYF
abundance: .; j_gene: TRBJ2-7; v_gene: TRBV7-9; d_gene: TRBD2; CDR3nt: TGTGCCAGCAGCCTCCGGGAGGGACAATTAACCTACGAGCAGTACTTC; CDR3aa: CASSLREGQLTYEQYF
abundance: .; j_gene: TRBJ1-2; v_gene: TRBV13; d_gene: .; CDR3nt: TGTGCCAGCAGCTTAAACAACAACAGAGCTAACTATGGCTACACCTTC; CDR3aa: CASSLNNNRANYGYTF
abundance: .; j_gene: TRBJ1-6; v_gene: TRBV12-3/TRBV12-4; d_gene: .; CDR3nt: TGTGCCAGCACTCCATCCATATCATATAATCCACCCCTCCACTTT; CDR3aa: CASTPSISYNPPLHF
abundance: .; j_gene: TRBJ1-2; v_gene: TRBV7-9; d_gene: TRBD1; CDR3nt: TGTGCCAGCAGCTTGGGACAGACGTATGACTACACCTTC; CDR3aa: CASSLGQTYDYTF
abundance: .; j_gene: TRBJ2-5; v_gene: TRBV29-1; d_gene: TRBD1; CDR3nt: TGCAGCGTGGGACAGGGTCAGGAGACCCAGTACTTC; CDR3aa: CSVGQGQETQYF
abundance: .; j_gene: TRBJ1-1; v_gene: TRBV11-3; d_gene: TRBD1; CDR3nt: TGTGCCAGCAGCCTAGTAGGGGACAGACTCGAAGCTTTCTTT; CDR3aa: CASSLVGDRLEAFF
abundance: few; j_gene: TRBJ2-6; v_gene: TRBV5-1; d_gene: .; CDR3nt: TGCGCCAGCAGCCCGATAGCTGGGGCCAACGTCCTGACTTTC; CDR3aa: CASSPIAGANVLTF
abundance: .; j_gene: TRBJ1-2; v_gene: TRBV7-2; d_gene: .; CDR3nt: TGTGCCAGCAGCTTGGCAGAAGTCTATGGCTACACCTTC; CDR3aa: CASSLAEVYGYTF
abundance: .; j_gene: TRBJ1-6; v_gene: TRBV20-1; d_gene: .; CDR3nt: TGCAGTGCCAGCAGCCACGACATAGATTCACCCCTCCACTTT; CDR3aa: CSASSHDIDSPLHF
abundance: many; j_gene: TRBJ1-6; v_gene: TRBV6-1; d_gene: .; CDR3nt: TGTGCCAGCAGTGGGTCGGGACGGAATAATTCACCCCTCCACTTT; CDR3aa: CASSGSGRNNSPLHF
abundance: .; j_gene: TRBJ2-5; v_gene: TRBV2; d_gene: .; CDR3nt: TGTGCCAGCAGCTCCCGGTTGCGGGAAGAGACCCAGTACTTC; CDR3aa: CASSSRLREETQYF
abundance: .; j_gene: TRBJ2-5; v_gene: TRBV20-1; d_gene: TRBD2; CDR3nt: TGCAGTGCTAGAGATGTCAGACTAGCGGGGGGGCAAGAGACCCAGTACTTC; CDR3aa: CSARDVRLAGGQETQYF
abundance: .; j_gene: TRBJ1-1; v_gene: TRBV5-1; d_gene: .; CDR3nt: TGCACCAGCAGCTTGGGCTCCTCCGGCACTGAAGCTTTCTTT; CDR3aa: CTSSLGSSGTEAFF
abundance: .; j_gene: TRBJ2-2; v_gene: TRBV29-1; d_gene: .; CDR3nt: .; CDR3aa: CSVMGQGADGYGYTFGSGTRELFF
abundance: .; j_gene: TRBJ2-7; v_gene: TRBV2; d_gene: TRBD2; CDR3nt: TGTGCCAGCAGTTTATCGGGAGGGTCCTACGAGCCGTACTTC; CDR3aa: CASSLSGGSYEPYF
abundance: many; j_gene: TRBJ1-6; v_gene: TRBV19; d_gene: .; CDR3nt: TGTGCCAGTAGTATGTGGAATTCACCCCTCCACTTT; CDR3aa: CASSMWNSPLHF